These 14 T cell receptor beta chains originate from one sample sequenced in a study of patients and donors after allogeneic stem cell transplantation. TCRdb re-analysed the RT-PCR reads in MiXCR, keeping a single row per CDR3 protein. This table holds roughly 880,000 distinct CDR3 sequences, about a sixth found once. The specimen sequenced was blood, either unsorted or a sorted T cell fraction (not recorded which). All receptors come from a human donor who was either an allogeneic HSCT recipient or a stem cell or donor lymphocyte infusion donor (not recorded which). It is not recorded whose cells these are; they may come from a transplant donor.

The CDR3 region is CASSLDGTWNTEAFF. In nucleotides, the CDR3 is TGTGCCAGCAGCTTAGATGGGACATGGAACACTGAAGCTTTCTTT. The chain uses TRBV7-9 and TRBJ1-1, with D possibly matching TRBD1 (6 bases). Germline V gene data show CDR1 as SEHNR and CDR2 as FQNEAQ (reference sequence). The CDR3 covers 15 residues. Trimming left V 1 base short and J 1 base short, with 10 bases between.

The chain joins TRBV6-1 to TRBJ1-5; D is perhaps TRBD1 (5 bases). The CDR3 sequence is 15 residues long. CDR1 is MNHNS, CDR2 SASEGT, per germline. V was shortened by 6 bases and J by 4 bases, with 16 bases between the two germline ends. The CDR3 coding sequence is TGTGCCAGCAGGCCGGGGCAGGGTGGGAATCAGCCCCAGCATTTT. Its translation: CASRPGQGGNQPQHF.

The rearrangement joins TRBV18 to TRBJ1-6, with a weak D call TRBD1 (5 bases). The CDR3 loop spans 17 amino acids. The V end lost 2 bases, the J end lost 3 bases, and 14 bases lay between the germline ends. Germline CDR1 and CDR2: KGHSH and LQKENI. The CDR3 loop reads CASSPGHRGSYNSPLHF. The CDR3 coding sequence is TGTGCCAGCTCACCAGGACATAGGGGAAGCTATAATTCACCCCTCCACTTT. The whole variable domain, filled in from reference TRBV18 and TRBJ1-6, reads NAGVMQNPRHLVRRRGQEARLRCSPMKGHSHVYWYRQLPEEGLKFMVYLQKENIIDESGMPKERFSAEFPKEGPSILRIQQVVRGDSAAYFCASSPGHRGSYNSPLHFGNGTRLTVT.

The table lists this clonotype with a few counts. This chain uses TRBV20-1 with TRBJ2-3, with a weak D call TRBD2 (7 bases). The CDR3 loop spans 15 amino acids. Germline lookup yields CDR1 DFQATT and CDR2 SNEGSKA (reference sequence). V shed 1 base and J shed 1 base, with 12 bases lying between them. The CDR3 DNA is TGCAGTGCTAGAGGGGGGGGCGCTGGCACAGATACGCAGTATTTT. Its protein is CSARGGGAGTDTQYF.

The genes are TRBV9 and TRBJ1-2, with a possible D match to TRBD1 (5 bases). CDR3 length equals 14 residues. CDR1 and CDR2 (germline): SGDLS, YYNGEE. Between the trimmed V and J ends, which lost 0 bases and 6 bases, there was a span of 12 bases. The CDR3 loop reads CASSVAEGTHGYTF. CDR3 sequence (DNA): TGTGCCAGCAGCGTAGCTGAAGGGACCCATGGCTACACCTTC.

On this clonotype: A read error may account for a junction end that differs from germline. The rearrangement uses TRBV5-6 and TRBJ1-2; 8 nucleotides line up with TRBD1. Germline V gene lookup returns CDR1 SGHDT and CDR2 YYEEEE. This CDR3 is built from 15 residues. In DNA, the CDR3 is TGTGTCAGCAGCTTGGGGAACAGGGGGAACTATGGCTACACCTTC. Protein: CVSSLGNRGNYGYTF.

In this sample, this clonotype turned up a few times. The rearrangement links TRBV3-1 to TRBJ2-3; 7 bases fit TRBD1. There are 15 residues in the CDR3. V lost 4 bases and J lost 6; bases outside the gene matches: 10. Germline CDR1 LGHDT, CDR2 YNNKEL (reference sequence). The CDR3: CASSLTGNPRDTQYF. The DNA of the CDR3 is TGTGCCAGCAGCCTGACAGGGAACCCTCGGGATACGCAGTATTTT.

This rearrangement joins TRBV30 to TRBJ2-2; D is ambiguous. CDR3 length: 13 amino acids. V was pared by 2 bases and J by 4 bases, with 8 bases between. Germline V gives CDR1 GTSNPN, CDR2 SVGIG (reference sequence). The CDR3 sequence is CAWSKQFTGELFF. CDR3 nucleotides: TGTGCCTGGAGTAAACAGTTCACCGGGGAGCTGTTTTTT.

This chain uses TRBV5-1 with TRBJ2-2, with D perhaps matching TRBD2 (6 bases). The V gene's germline CDR1 is SGHRS and CDR2 YFSETQ. V was pared by 5 bases and J by 0 bases, with 14 bases between. The CDR3 has 16 amino acids. DNA for the CDR3: TGCGCCAGCAGGGAGGGACCCTCGGCGAACACCGGGGAGCTGTTTTTT. Its translation is CASREGPSANTGELFF.

The chain couples TRBV3-1 to TRBJ1-1; TRBD1 is a possible D gene (6 bases). CDR1 and CDR2 (germline): LGHDT, YNNKEL (reference sequence). Between the trimmed V and J ends, which lost 4 bases and 11 bases, there was a span of 14 bases. The CDR3 spans 12 residues. CDR3 region: CASSRLQGLAFF. The CDR3, as DNA: TGTGCCAGCAGCCGCTTACAGGGTCTGGCTTTCTTT.

A few counts support this clonotype. The V and J genes are TRBV3-1 and TRBJ2-1; D may correspond to TRBD1 or TRBD2 (5 bases each). Germline values: CDR1 LGHDT, CDR2 YNNKEL (reference sequence). Trimming took 2 bases from V and 9 from J, leaving 8 bases between them. This CDR3 contains 12 residues. The CDR3 region has the DNA TGTGCCAGCAGCCAACGAGGGGCTGAGCAGTTCTTC. As protein: CASSQRGAEQFF.

This chain connects TRBV10-3 to TRBJ2-1; D is perhaps TRBD1 (5 bases). Germline-derived CDR1 and CDR2 are ENHRY and SYGVKD. Trimming cost V 6 bases and J 1 base, with 16 bases left between them. CDR3 length: 16 residues. The CDR3, as DNA: TGTGCCATCAGCACAACGCGGACAACTTCCTACAATGAGCAGTTCTTC. This sequence encodes CAISTTRTTSYNEQFF.

V and J are TRBV3-1 and TRBJ2-3; tentatively, D is TRBD2 (6 bases). The CDR3 consists of 14 residues. Germline V CDR1 and CDR2: LGHDT, YNNKEL (reference sequence). V dropped 6 bases and J dropped 3 bases, with 13 bases sitting between them. The CDR3 nucleotides read TGTGCCAGCAGACTAGCTATTACGACAGATACGCAGTATTTT. It codes for CASRLAITTDTQYF.

In DNA, the CDR3 is TGTGCCAGCAGCCCCAAGGGGAATACGCAGTATTTT. Translating it yields CASSPKGNTQYF. V and J are TRBV4-2 and TRBJ2-3, with D tentatively TRBD1 (5 bases). V shed 4 bases and J shed 7 bases, with 9 bases lying between them. In germline, CDR1 is LGHNA, CDR2 YNFKEQ. CDR3 length: 12 amino acids.